This T cell receptor beta chain was profiled in a study of CD8+ T cells in alopecia areata. V lost 1 base and J lost 1; bases outside the gene matches: 3. CDR3 length: 14 residues. CDR1 and CDR2 (germline): GTSNPN, SVGIG (reference sequence). Regarding the study as a whole: Sequencing of scalp tissue also captures the resident alphabeta T cells of normal skin. Patients shared TCRs less clearly than mice did, possibly for HLA-related reasons.

About this clone itself: Its target is not known.

TCR sequencing used cDNA made by reverse transcription of extracted RNA. Measured with immunoSEQ multiplex PCR; TCRdb has only the in-frame clones, and not every one. The sample gives about 270,000 clones, 60% of which show up once; around 0.84% is in the top ten. Treatment described: oral pan-JAK inhibitor, 5-10 mg twice daily. The TCR comes from a human donor with alopecia areata. V and J are TRBV30 and TRBJ2-7; 8 bases match TRBD1. The specimen comprised CD4+ T cells sorted from blood, sampled at approximately week 52, from a patient treated with tofacitinib. CDR3 sequence: CAWSEQGVSYEQYF. In nucleotides, the CDR3 is TGTGCCTGGAGTGAACAGGGGGTGTCCTACGAGCAGTACTTC.